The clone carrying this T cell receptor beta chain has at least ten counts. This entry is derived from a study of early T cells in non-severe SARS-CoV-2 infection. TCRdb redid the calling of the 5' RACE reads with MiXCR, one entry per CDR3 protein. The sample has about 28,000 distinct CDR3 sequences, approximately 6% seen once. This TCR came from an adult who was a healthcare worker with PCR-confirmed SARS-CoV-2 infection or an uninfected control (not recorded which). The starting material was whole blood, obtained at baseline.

The CDR3 loop is CAWSAQGTQYF. For the CDR3, the DNA is TGTGCCTGGAGTGCCCAGGGGACCCAGTACTTC. The rearrangement links TRBV30 to TRBJ2-5, with D possibly matching TRBD1 (5 bases). This CDR3 comprises 11 residues. Germline V gives CDR1 GTSNPN, CDR2 SVGIG (reference sequence). The V and J ends lost 1 base and 7 bases respectively, with 7 bases between them.